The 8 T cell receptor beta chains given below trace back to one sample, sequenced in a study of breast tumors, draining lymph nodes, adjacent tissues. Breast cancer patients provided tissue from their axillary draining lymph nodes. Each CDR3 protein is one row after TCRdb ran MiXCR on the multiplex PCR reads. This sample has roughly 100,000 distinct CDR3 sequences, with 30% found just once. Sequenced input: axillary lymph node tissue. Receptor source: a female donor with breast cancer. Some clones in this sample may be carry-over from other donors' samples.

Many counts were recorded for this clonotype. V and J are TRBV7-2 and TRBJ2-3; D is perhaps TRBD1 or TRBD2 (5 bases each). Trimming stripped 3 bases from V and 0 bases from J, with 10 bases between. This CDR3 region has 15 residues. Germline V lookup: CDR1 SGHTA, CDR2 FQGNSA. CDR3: CASSFPGASTDTQYF. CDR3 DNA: TGTGCCAGCAGCTTTCCCGGGGCTAGCACAGATACGCAGTATTTT.

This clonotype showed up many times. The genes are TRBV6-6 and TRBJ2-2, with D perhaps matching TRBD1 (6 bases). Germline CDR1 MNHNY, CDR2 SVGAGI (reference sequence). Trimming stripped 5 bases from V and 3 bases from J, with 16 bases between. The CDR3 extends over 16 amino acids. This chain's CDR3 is CASSPPTGKDTGELFF. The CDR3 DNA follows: TGTGCCAGCAGTCCCCCCACAGGGAAGGACACCGGGGAGCTGTTTTTT.

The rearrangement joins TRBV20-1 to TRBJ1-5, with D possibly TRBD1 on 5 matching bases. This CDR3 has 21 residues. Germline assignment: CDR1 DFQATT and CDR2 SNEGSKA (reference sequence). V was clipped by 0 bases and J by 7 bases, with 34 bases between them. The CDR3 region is CSARDWGGRAVSVPSGQPQHF. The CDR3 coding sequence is TGCAGTGCTAGAGATTGGGGGGGGAGAGCCGTTTCGGTCCCGTCTGGACAGCCCCAGCATTTT.

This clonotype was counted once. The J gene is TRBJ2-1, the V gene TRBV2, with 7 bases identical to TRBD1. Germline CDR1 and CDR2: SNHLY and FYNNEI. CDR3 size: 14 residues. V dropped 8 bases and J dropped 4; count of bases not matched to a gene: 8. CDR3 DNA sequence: TGTGCCAGCTCGACAGGGCCTAGATACAATGAGCAGTTCTTC. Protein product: CASSTGPRYNEQFF.

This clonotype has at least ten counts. CDR3 residues: CASSVVGLSVADTQYF. The CDR3 DNA reads TGTGCCAGCAGCGTAGTAGGTCTCTCAGTCGCAGATACGCAGTATTTT. This chain links TRBV9 with TRBJ2-3, with no clear D. CDR1 is SGDLS, CDR2 YYNGEE, per germline. The CDR3 loop spans 16 amino acids. Trimming pared 0 bases from V and 4 bases from J, leaving 15 bases between.

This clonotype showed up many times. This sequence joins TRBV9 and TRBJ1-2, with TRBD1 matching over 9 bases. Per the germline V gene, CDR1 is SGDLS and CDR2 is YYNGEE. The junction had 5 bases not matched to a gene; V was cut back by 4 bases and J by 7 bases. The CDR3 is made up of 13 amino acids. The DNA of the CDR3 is TGTGCCAGCAGCACTACAGGGGGCCTTGGCTACACCTTC. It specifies CASSTTGGLGYTF.

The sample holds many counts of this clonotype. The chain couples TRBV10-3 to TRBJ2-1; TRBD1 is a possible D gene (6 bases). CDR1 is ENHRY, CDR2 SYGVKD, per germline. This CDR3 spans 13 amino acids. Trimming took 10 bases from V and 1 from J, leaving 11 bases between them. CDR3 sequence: CATAGTSYNEQFF. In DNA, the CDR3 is TGTGCCACCGCCGGGACATCCTACAATGAGCAGTTCTTC.

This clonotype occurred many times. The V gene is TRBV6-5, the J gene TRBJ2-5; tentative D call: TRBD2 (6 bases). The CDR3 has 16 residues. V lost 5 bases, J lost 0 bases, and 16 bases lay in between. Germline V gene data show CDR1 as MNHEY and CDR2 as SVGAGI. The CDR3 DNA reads TGTGCCAGCAGTCACGGGGGTTCCCCGTACCAAGAGACCCAGTACTTC. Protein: CASSHGGSPYQETQYF.